Presented here are 23 T cell receptor beta chains from one specimen sequenced in a study of cytomegalovirus exposure and HLA in healthy donors. The study ran its PCR with 60 Vbeta and 13 Jbeta primers. TCRdb keeps only in-frame clones here, not all; method: immunoSEQ multiplex PCR. Its table records approximately 120,000 clones. Sequenced input: PBMCs. The receptors here all came from a man aged 40-49 years in good health and CMV-seronegative.

The rearrangement uses TRBV6-1 and TRBJ1-2; the match to TRBD1 covers 9 bases. The germline V gene has CDR1 MNHNS and CDR2 SASEGT. The CDR3 is 14 residues long. V dropped 4 bases and J dropped 8; count of bases not matched to a gene: 8. The DNA for the CDR3 is TGTGCCAGCAGTGTGGGACAGGGAGAAGGGGGCTACACCTTC. Protein product: CASSVGQGEGGYTF.

The chain recombines TRBV7-2 with TRBJ2-7, with 11 bases fitting TRBD2. V lost 6 bases and J lost 3; bases outside the gene matches: 7. The V gene's germline CDR1 is SGHTA and CDR2 FQGNSA. There are 15 residues in the CDR3. CDR3 in amino acids: CASRERLAGSYEQYF. In DNA, the CDR3 is TGTGCCAGCAGGGAACGACTAGCGGGAAGCTACGAGCAGTACTTC. The full variable domain, rest sourced from reference TRBV7-2 and TRBJ2-7, is GAGVSQSPSNKVTEKGKDVELRCDPISGHTALYWYRQSLGQGLEFLIYFQGNSAPDKSGLPSDRFSAERTGGSVSTLTIQRTQQEDSAVYLCASRERLAGSYEQYFGPGTRLTVT.

The chain recombines TRBV6-5 with TRBJ2-1; a possible D gene is TRBD2 (6 bases). The CDR3 loop spans 13 amino acids. Trimming removed 2 bases at V and 15 bases at J, with 17 bases between. Germline CDR1 and CDR2: MNHEY and SVGAGI. The DNA of the CDR3 is TGTGCCAGCAGTTACGATTTGGCGGGGAAGGTGTTCTTC. It yields the protein CASSYDLAGKVFF.

The chain joins TRBV10-3 to TRBJ2-1, with 11 bases aligning to TRBD1. CDR1 and CDR2 from the germline V gene are ENHRY and SYGVKD. The CDR3 totals 15 residues. Unmatched junction bases numbered 8, after V lost 6 bases and J lost 7 bases. CDR3 protein: CAIRAGTGGGNEQFF. The DNA of the CDR3 is TGTGCCATCAGGGCCGGGACAGGGGGAGGGAATGAGCAGTTCTTC.

The CDR3: CASSAHQETQYF. The CDR3 bases are TGTGCCAGTAGTGCGCACCAAGAGACCCAGTACTTC. The chain links TRBV7-9 to TRBJ2-5; the D is unclear. Germline V gene sequence: CDR1 SEHNR, CDR2 FQNEAQ (reference sequence). The CDR3 loop spans 12 amino acids. The V end was cut by 9 bases, the J end by 0 bases, with 8 bases between. The whole variable domain, remainder taken from reference TRBV7-9 and TRBJ2-5, is DTGVSQNPRHKITKRGQNVTFRCDPISEHNRLYWYRQTLGQGPEFLTYFQNEAQLEKSRLLSDRFSAERPKGSFSTLEIQRTEQGDSAMYLCASSAHQETQYFGPGTRLLVL.

This chain joins TRBV9 and TRBJ2-1; possibly TRBD2 for D (5 bases). Germline CDR1 SGDLS, CDR2 YYNGEE. This CDR3 is 14 amino acids long. Trimming pared 1 base from V and 6 bases from J, leaving 11 bases between. The CDR3 DNA sequence: TGTGCCAGCAGCGTACGGGGAGAATCCAATGAGCAGTTCTTC. Translation: CASSVRGESNEQFF.

The J gene is TRBJ1-5, the V gene TRBV30; TRBD1 aligns across 10 bases. V was pared by 2 bases and J by 5 bases, with 3 bases of the junction left unmatched. Germline CDR1 and CDR2: GTSNPN and SVGIG (reference sequence). There are 14 residues in the CDR3. In nucleotides, the CDR3 is TGTGCCTGGAGTATCGGGACAGGGGATCAGCCCCAGCATTTT. Translated: CAWSIGTGDQPQHF.

The chain uses TRBV6-1 and TRBJ2-5, with 7 nucleotides matching TRBD2. The assigned J gene may be wrong: the sequence end matches TRBJ2-7 better. This CDR3 contains 13 residues. Germline CDR1 and CDR2: MNHNS and SASEGT. CDR3 in amino acids: CASRASGTYEQYF. DNA of the CDR3: TGTGCCAGCAGGGCTAGCGGTACCTACGAGCAGTACTTC.

The chain links TRBV4-3 to TRBJ1-5; D is uncertain. The V end was cut by 0 bases, the J end by 0 bases, with 6 bases between. The length of the CDR3 is 15 residues. The germline gives CDR1 LGHNA, CDR2 YSLEER. In nucleotides, the CDR3 is TGCGCCAGCAGCCAAGACTCTTCTAGCAATCAGCCCCAGCATTTT. This codes for CASSQDSSSNQPQHF.

J is TRBJ2-7 and V is TRBV21-1; the table's D call TRBD1 went unverified against the DNA. TRBV21-1 is a recognized pseudogene. The CDR3 length is 16 residues. CDR3 DNA: TGTGCCAGCAGCAAAGCCATAAGGACAGGGGTCTACGAGCAGTACTTC. This gives the protein CASSKAIRTGVYEQYF.

V is TRBV6-5 and J is TRBJ1-3; weak D call: TRBD1 (6 bases). The CDR3 runs 14 residues. The germline V gene has CDR1 MNHEY and CDR2 SVGAGI. Trimming removed 6 bases at V and 0 bases at J, with 9 bases between. CDR3 in DNA: TGTGCCAGCAGCCGGACAGCCTCTGGAAACACCATATATTTT. This sequence encodes CASSRTASGNTIYF.

The CDR3 DNA follows: TGTGCCAGCAGTTTAACACAGGGAGTCCCTGAAGCTTTCTTT. Residues: CASSLTQGVPEAFF. The chain employs TRBV27 and TRBJ1-1; TRBD1 might be the D (6 bases). CDR3 length equals 14 residues. Trimming left V 2 bases short and J 6 bases short, with 13 bases between. The V gene's germline CDR1 is MNHEY and CDR2 SMNVEV (reference sequence).

This chain connects TRBV25-1 to TRBJ1-2, with D perhaps TRBD1 (5 bases). V was pared by 4 bases and J by 7 bases, with 16 bases between. This CDR3 comprises 14 residues. Germline CDR1 and CDR2: MGHDK and SYGVNS. The CDR3 loop reads CASSGRDPWGGYTF. CDR3 coding DNA: TGTGCCAGCAGTGGGAGGGACCCATGGGGTGGCTACACCTTC.

The chain's CDR3 is CAIKGDSDSNQPQHF. DNA of the CDR3: TGTGCCATCAAGGGGGACAGTGATAGCAATCAGCCCCAGCATTTT. The chain recombines TRBV10-3 with TRBJ1-5; 7 positions agree with TRBD1. The germline CDR1 and CDR2 sequences are ENHRY and SYGVKD. The CDR3 is 15 amino acids. The junction had 6 bases not matched to a gene; V was cut back by 7 bases and J by 0 bases.

The chain has TRBV7-8 and TRBJ1-3, with D tentatively TRBD1 (6 bases). V shed 4 bases and J shed 4 bases, with 11 bases lying between them. The length of the CDR3 is 14 residues. Germline V gives CDR1 SGHVS, CDR2 FQNEAQ. The DNA of the CDR3 is TGTGCCAGCAGCTCGGACAGACTCGGAAACACCATATATTTT. This sequence encodes CASSSDRLGNTIYF.

Worth noting for this clone: Other DNA sequences from this sample encode an identical CDR3 as well. V usage is TRBV7-6 and J usage is TRBJ2-7, with 8 bases fitting TRBD1. The CDR3 runs 14 residues. V shed 1 base, J shed 7 bases, and the junction held 6 bases outside the gene matches. Germline V gene lookup returns CDR1 SGHVS and CDR2 FNYEAQ. The CDR3 DNA sequence: TGTGCCAGCAGCTTAGTTCAGGGGGCAAGGGAGCAGTACTTC. As protein: CASSLVQGAREQYF.

V and J are TRBV30 and TRBJ2-2, with no clear D. Trimming left V 3 bases short and J 0 bases short, with 11 bases between. This CDR3 comprises 15 residues. Germline values: CDR1 GTSNPN, CDR2 SVGIG (reference sequence). Here the CDR3 reads CAWRYRDTNTGELFF. The DNA of the CDR3 is TGTGCCTGGAGGTACCGCGATACGAACACCGGGGAGCTGTTTTTT.

The J gene is TRBJ1-5, the V gene TRBV23-1; 7 bases agree with TRBD1. TRBV23-1 has ORF status, its function being uncertain. The ends lost 0 bases at V and 5 bases at J; junction bases unmatched: 16. This CDR3 has 19 amino acids. The CDR3 DNA is TGCGCCAGCAGTCAATCCTCCTACTCACAGGGGACGAGGCATCAGCCCCAGCATTTT. This encodes CASSQSSYSQGTRHQPQHF.

This chain links TRBV4-1 with TRBJ2-1; no clear D. V lost 1 base to trimming and J lost 0 bases, with 19 bases between them. The CDR3 has 19 amino acids. Germline CDR1 and CDR2: MGHRA and YSYEKL. The CDR3 coding sequence is TGCGCCAGCAGCCAAGTTGGCAGGAATTTTAGGAACTCCTACAATGAGCAGTTCTTC. Its protein is CASSQVGRNFRNSYNEQFF.

The rearrangement links TRBV5-6 to TRBJ1-4; TRBD1 agrees at 11 bases. V lost 4 bases, J lost 6 bases, and 5 bases stayed unmatched. The CDR3 is made up of 15 amino acids. Per the germline V gene, CDR1 is SGHDT and CDR2 is YYEEEE. CDR3 bases: TGTGCCAGCAGCGGGACAGGGGGGATAGATGAAAAACTGTTTTTT. The encoded protein is CASSGTGGIDEKLFF.

This chain links TRBV4-1 with TRBJ2-1, with D possibly matching TRBD2 (5 bases). The germline V and J ends were trimmed by 3 bases and 3 bases, with 15 bases remaining between them. CDR1 and CDR2 (germline): MGHRA, YSYEKL. The CDR3 is 16 amino acids. The DNA for the CDR3 is TGCGCCAGCAGCCATAGATCTGATGGAGGCTACAATGAGCAGTTCTTC. This codes for CASSHRSDGGYNEQFF.

Note on this clone: Other DNA variants within this sample encode the same CDR3. In DNA form, the CDR3 reads TGTGCCTGTCAAACAGGGGGCGGCGCCGAGCAGTACTTC. As protein: CACQTGGGAEQYF. This chain links TRBV30 with TRBJ2-7, with 9 bases lining up with TRBD1. The CDR3 runs 13 residues. Looked up from germline, CDR1 is GTSNPN and CDR2 is SVGIG (reference sequence). Trimming at V came to 6 bases and at J to 6 bases, leaving 9 bases not matched to a gene.

The CDR3 sequence: CASSLVAGGEQFF. The CDR3 coding sequence is TGTGCCAGCAGCTTAGTTGCCGGTGGTGAGCAGTTCTTC. The V call is TRBV11-3, the J call TRBJ2-1, with unresolved D. Trimming took off 1 base at V and 9 bases at J, with 10 bases between the two ends. Germline V lookup: CDR1 SGHNT, CDR2 YENEEA. There are 13 residues in the CDR3.